The 15 T cell receptor beta chains below come from one sample, sequenced in a study of graft-versus-host responses after intestinal transplantation. Sequencing used immunoSEQ multiplex PCR; TCRdb keeps in-frame clones, though not all of them. Among 18,000 or so clones listed, over 90% were seen once. The sample consisted of PBMCs, taken 23 days after intestinal transplant. These TCRs come from a human patient who received an intestinal transplant, so some T cells may come from the graft donor.

This chain uses TRBV6-6 with TRBJ2-1, with TRBD2 as a possible D gene (5 bases). The V and J ends lost 2 bases and 7 bases respectively, with 6 bases between them. Germline-derived CDR1 and CDR2 are MNHNY and SVGAGI (reference sequence). This CDR3 spans 12 amino acids. The CDR3 nucleotides read TGTGCCAGCAGTTACGGACTTAATGAGCAGTTCTTC. This codes for CASSYGLNEQFF.

V is TRBV4-1 and J is TRBJ2-3; the match to TRBD2 covers 9 bases. The length of the CDR3 is 17 residues. V was clipped by 0 bases and J by 5 bases; unmatched bases: 9. The germline gives CDR1 MGHRA, CDR2 YSYEKL. CDR3 sequence (DNA): TGCGCCAGCAGCCAAGAAGGGGTAGCGGGAGCCGTAGATACGCAGTATTTT. Its protein is CASSQEGVAGAVDTQYF.

The chain couples TRBV28 to TRBJ2-1; the D gene is possibly TRBD2 (5 bases). V lost 3 bases, J lost 10 bases, and 13 bases lay in between. Per the germline V gene, CDR1 is MDHEN and CDR2 is SYDVKM. This CDR3 region has 13 residues. CDR3 residues: CASSFARDWEQFF. Here the CDR3 DNA reads TGTGCCAGCAGTTTTGCCCGGGATTGGGAGCAGTTCTTC.

This clone was observed a single time. The chain recombines TRBV29-1 with TRBJ2-7, with TRBD2 matching over 9 bases. V was pared by 4 bases and J by 2 bases, with 9 bases of the junction left unmatched. This CDR3 spans 15 amino acids. Germline CDR1 reads SQVTM; CDR2 reads ANQGSEA. The CDR3 is CSVVGLAGRPYEQYF. The CDR3 DNA follows: TGCAGCGTTGTTGGGCTAGCGGGACGCCCCTACGAGCAGTACTTC.

The rearrangement joins TRBV7-9 to TRBJ2-5; 7 nucleotides agree with TRBD1. CDR3 length equals 13 residues. The trim removed 6 bases at V and 3 bases at J, leaving 4 bases unmatched. CDR1 is SEHNR, CDR2 FQNEAQ, per germline (reference sequence). CDR3 residues: CASRLTGEETQYF. The CDR3 DNA sequence: TGTGCCAGCAGGCTTACAGGGGAAGAGACCCAGTACTTC.

The chain joins TRBV6-5 to TRBJ2-5; possibly TRBD1 for D (7 bases). Germline values: CDR1 MNHEY, CDR2 SVGAGI. CDR3 length equals 15 residues. V lost 0 bases to trimming and J lost 4 bases, with 12 bases between them. The chain's CDR3 is CASSYSRQGGETQYF. CDR3 nucleotide sequence: TGTGCCAGCAGTTACTCGCGGCAGGGGGGAGAGACCCAGTACTTC.

This rearrangement joins TRBV2 to TRBJ1-2, with 8 nucleotides matching TRBD1. Germline V CDR1 and CDR2: SNHLY, FYNNEI. This CDR3 contains 15 residues. J gave up 2 bases and V 3 bases, and 5 bases lay outside the gene matches. CDR3 in amino acids: CASSEDREENYGYTF. CDR3 in DNA: TGTGCCAGCAGTGAGGACAGGGAGGAAAACTATGGCTACACCTTC.

With respect to this clone: Compared with germline, one end of the junction differs, possibly owing to a read error. The same CDR3 arises from other DNA sequences in this sample as well. The V and J genes are TRBV2 and TRBJ2-7; 7 nucleotides agree with TRBD2. The CDR3 has 13 residues. Germline V gene data show CDR1 as SNHLY and CDR2 as FYNNEI. Here the CDR3 reads CASSDPQAGEWYF. The CDR3 bases are TGTGCCAGTAGTGACCCCCAGGCGGGAGAATGGTACTTC.

This CDR3 is CASSYSSETQYF. CDR3 bases: TGTGCCAGCAGTTACTCCTCTGAGACCCAGTACTTC. The V gene is TRBV6-5, the J gene TRBJ2-5; D gene uncertain. V lost 0 bases to trimming and J lost 5 bases, with 4 bases between them. Looked up from germline, CDR1 is MNHEY and CDR2 is SVGAGI. The CDR3 has 12 residues.

The chain combines TRBV27 with TRBJ2-7; D may correspond to TRBD1 or TRBD2 (6 bases each). V shed 0 bases and J shed 3 bases, with 12 bases lying between them. CDR1 and CDR2 (germline): MNHEY, SMNVEV (reference sequence). The CDR3 runs to 15 residues. CDR3 region: CASSLSGGHLYEQYF. The DNA of the CDR3 is TGTGCCAGCAGTTTATCGGGGGGACACCTCTACGAGCAGTACTTC.

This chain uses TRBV5-1 with TRBJ1-1; maybe TRBD1 (5 bases). CDR3 size: 13 residues. Germline CDR1 SGHRS, CDR2 YFSETQ. V was pared by 0 bases and J by 7 bases, with 10 bases between. CDR3 amino acids: CASSLGGASEAFF. For the CDR3, the DNA is TGCGCCAGCAGCTTGGGAGGGGCGAGTGAAGCTTTCTTT.

The rearrangement uses TRBV28 and TRBJ1-5; 9 bases match TRBD1. The CDR3 runs 15 residues. V shed 6 bases and J 7 bases; nucleotides not matched to a gene: 10. CDR1 and CDR2 from the germline V gene are MDHEN and SYDVKM. This chain's CDR3 is CASSLGTGTGQPQHF. Here the CDR3 DNA reads TGTGCCAGCAGCCTCGGGACAGGGACCGGCCAGCCCCAGCATTTT.

The chain joins TRBV5-1 to TRBJ2-1, with 7 bases aligning to TRBD2. The CDR3 has 15 residues. J lost 2 bases, V lost 1 base, and 3 bases had no gene match. Germline V gives CDR1 SGHRS, CDR2 YFSETQ. The CDR3 protein is CASSLRRETYNEQFF. The CDR3 DNA follows: TGCGCCAGCAGCTTGAGGCGGGAGACCTACAATGAGCAGTTCTTC.

The J gene is TRBJ2-7, the V gene TRBV28, with TRBD2 matching over 9 bases. Germline values: CDR1 MDHEN, CDR2 SYDVKM. With 5 bases clipped from V and 4 bases from J, the junction kept 15 bases outside the gene matches. The CDR3 runs to 17 residues. The chain's CDR3 is CASSPTVLAGVGYEQYF. CDR3 sequence (DNA): TGTGCCAGCAGTCCCACCGTGTTAGCGGGAGTGGGGTACGAGCAGTACTTC.

The rearrangement links TRBV5-6 to TRBJ1-1, with D uncertain. The V gene lost 4 bases and the J gene lost 1 base, with 8 bases spanning the gap. Germline V gene data show CDR1 as SGHDT and CDR2 as YYEEEE. This CDR3 is built from 13 residues. The CDR3 nucleotides are TGTGCCAGCAGCACGACCGAGAACACTGAAGCTTTCTTT. It yields the protein CASSTTENTEAFF.